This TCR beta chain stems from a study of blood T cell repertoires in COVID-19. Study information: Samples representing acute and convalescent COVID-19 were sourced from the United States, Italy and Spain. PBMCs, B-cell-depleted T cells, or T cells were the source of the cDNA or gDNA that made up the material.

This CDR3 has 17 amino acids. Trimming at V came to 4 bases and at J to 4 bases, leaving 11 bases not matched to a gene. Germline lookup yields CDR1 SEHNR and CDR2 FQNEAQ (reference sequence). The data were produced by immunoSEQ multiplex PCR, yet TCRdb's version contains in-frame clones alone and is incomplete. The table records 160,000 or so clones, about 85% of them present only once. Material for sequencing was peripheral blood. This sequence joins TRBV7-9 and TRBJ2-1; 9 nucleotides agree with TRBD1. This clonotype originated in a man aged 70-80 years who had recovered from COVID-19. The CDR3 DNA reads TGTGCCAGCAGCTCGCCTCCACAGGGGGCTTTATACAATGAGCAGTTCTTC. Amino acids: CASSSPPQGALYNEQFF.